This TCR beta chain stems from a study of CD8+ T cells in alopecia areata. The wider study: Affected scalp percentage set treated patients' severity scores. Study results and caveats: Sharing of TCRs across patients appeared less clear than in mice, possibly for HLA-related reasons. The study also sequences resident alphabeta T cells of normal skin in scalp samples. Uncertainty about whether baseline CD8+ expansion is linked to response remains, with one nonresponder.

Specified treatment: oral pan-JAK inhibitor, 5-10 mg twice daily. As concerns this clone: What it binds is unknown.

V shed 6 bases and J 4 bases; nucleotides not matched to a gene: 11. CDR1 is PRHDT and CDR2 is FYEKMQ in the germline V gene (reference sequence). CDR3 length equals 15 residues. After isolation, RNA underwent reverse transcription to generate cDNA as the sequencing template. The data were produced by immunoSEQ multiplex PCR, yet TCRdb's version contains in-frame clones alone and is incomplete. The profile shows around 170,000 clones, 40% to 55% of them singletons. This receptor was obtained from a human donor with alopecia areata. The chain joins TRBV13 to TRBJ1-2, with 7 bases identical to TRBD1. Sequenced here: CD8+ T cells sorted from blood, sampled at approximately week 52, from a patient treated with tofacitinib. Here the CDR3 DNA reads TGTGCCAGCAGTTCCCAGGGGGTTTCAGGCTATGGCTACACCTTC. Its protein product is CASSSQGVSGYGYTF.